The clone carrying this TCR beta chain was found many times. Library preparation (for TCRbeta) was performed with unique molecular identifiers. TCRdb reprocessed the PCR reads via MiXCR and lists one record per CDR3 protein. There are 200,000 to 300,000 distinct CDR3 sequences in the sample; about 26% occur only once, and 2.6% lies in the top ten. These data originate in a study of T-cell reconstitution after alpha-beta-depleted transplantation in children. The sample consisted of PBMCs, taken before TCRalphabeta/CD19-depleted stem cell transplant. This clonotype originated in a girl aged 2-10 years with Fanconi anemia, due to receive a stem cell transplant.

Here the CDR3 DNA reads TGTGCCAGCAGCTTTCTAGCGGCCACAGATACGCAGTATTTT. Translated, it gives CASSFLAATDTQYF. The V gene is TRBV7-2, the J gene TRBJ2-3, with 7 bases aligning to TRBD2. Trimming took 3 bases from V and 2 from J; bases not matched to a gene: 2. Germline CDR1 and CDR2: SGHTA and FQGNSA. The CDR3 is 14 amino acids.